These 22 T cell receptor beta chains came from one sample sequenced in a study of blood T cells in healthy people across ages. For the second PCR, which ran for roughly 7 to 11 cycles, a sample-barcoded 5' primer and a J-beta primer mix were used. Each CDR3 protein gets one entry after TCRdb re-called the 5' RACE reads with MiXCR. The sample has 800,000 to 950,000 distinct CDR3 sequences, 25% to 35% seen once. This same sample was also taken into another study, of T cells of mothers and their children.

Material: blood. Receptor source: a woman aged 40 to 50 in good health.

This clonotype turned up a few times. The chain carries TRBV20-1 and TRBJ2-7, with a possible D match to TRBD2 (7 bases). The CDR3 covers 14 residues. V lost 3 bases and J lost 7, with 19 bases in between. Germline loops: CDR1 DFQATT, CDR2 SNEGSKA (reference sequence). As DNA, the CDR3 is TGCAGTGCTAGCGGGGGGAGGGGGTACAATGAGCAGTACTTC. This translates into CSASGGRGYNEQYF.

The CDR3 bases are TGTGCCAGCAGCTTAAGTAGCGGGGGGCCTCCTCAAGAGACCCAGTACTTC. It encodes CASSLSSGGPPQETQYF. The chain combines TRBV7-6 with TRBJ2-5, with 10 bases matching TRBD2. Germline CDR1 and CDR2: SGHVS and FNYEAQ. With V trimmed by 2 bases and J by 2 bases, 8 bases remained unmatched. This CDR3 contains 17 residues. Complete variable domain (other parts from reference TRBV7-6 and TRBJ2-5): GAGVSQSPRYKVTKRGQDVALRCDPISGHVSLYWYRQALGQGPEFLTYFNYEAQQDKSGLPNDRFSAERPEGSISTLTIQRTEQRDSAMYRCASSLSSGGPPQETQYFGPGTRLLVL.

The CDR3, as DNA: TGTGCCAGCACCACGTCCGGGGGCTATGGCTACACCTTC. Translating it yields CASTTSGGYGYTF. The chain recombines TRBV11-2 with TRBJ1-2; maybe TRBD1 (5 bases). CDR1 SGHAT and CDR2 FQNNGV come from the germline V gene. This CDR3 has 13 amino acids. V lost 7 bases to trimming and J lost 4 bases, with 13 bases between them.

This clonotype was detected many times. This chain links TRBV4-3 with TRBJ2-6; the match to TRBD1 covers 7 bases. The V segment lost 1 base and the J segment 0 bases; nucleotides outside the gene matches: 0. The CDR3 contains 16 residues. CDR1 and CDR2 (germline): LGHNA, YSLEER. The CDR3 DNA is TGCGCCAGCAGCCAAGCAGGGGGCTCTGGGGCCAACGTCCTGACTTTC. Amino acid sequence: CASSQAGGSGANVLTF.

CDR3 coding DNA: TGCAGTGCCCCGGGGGGCTACGAGCAGTTCTTC. Translating it yields CSAPGGYEQFF. The rearrangement links TRBV20-1 to TRBJ2-1; maybe TRBD2 (7 bases). V was clipped by 6 bases and J by 10 bases, with 13 bases between them. The CDR3 totals 11 residues. The germline gives CDR1 DFQATT, CDR2 SNEGSKA (reference sequence).

This clonotype was seen a few times. The chain combines TRBV21-1 with TRBJ2-4. TRBV21-1 is recorded as a pseudogene. There are 14 residues in the CDR3. CDR3 sequence (DNA): TGTGCCAGCAGCAAAGGCAAAGCCAAAAACATTCAGTACTTC. Residues: CASSKGKAKNIQYF.

This clonotype was found a few times. V is TRBV25-1 and J is TRBJ1-1; tentative D call: TRBD1 (6 bases). CDR3 length: 12 amino acids. Between the trimmed V and J ends, which lost 7 bases and 1 base, there was a span of 7 bases. Germline values: CDR1 MGHDK, CDR2 SYGVNS. The CDR3 DNA is TGTGCCAGCAAAGGGGGGAACACTGAAGCTTTCTTT. Residues: CASKGGNTEAFF.

Only a few counts were recorded for this clonotype. Just one base apart from a much larger clone, this may be a read error. V is TRBV7-2 and J is TRBJ2-3, with TRBD2 matching 11 bases. Germline loops: CDR1 SGHTA, CDR2 FQGNSA. The ends lost 4 bases at V and 2 bases at J; junction bases unmatched: 5. The CDR3 length is 16 residues. As DNA, the CDR3 is TGTGCCAGCAGCTCCCATAGCGGGGGGGTCACAGATACGCAGTATTTT. Amino acids: CASSSHSGGVTDTQYF. Using reference TRBV7-2 and TRBJ2-3 for the parts outside the CDR3, the full variable domain is GAGVSQSPSNKVTEKGKDVELRCDPISGHTALYWYRQSLGQGLEFLIYFQGNSAPDKSGLPSDRFSAERTGGSVSTLTIQRTQQEDSAVYLCASSSHSGGVTDTQYFGPGTRLTVL.

This clonotype was counted between two and nine times. A much larger clone differs from this one at a single base, so this may be a read error. This chain uses TRBV25-1 with TRBJ2-3; no reliable D call. The germline V and J ends were trimmed by 4 bases and 3 bases, with 20 bases remaining between them. This CDR3 is 17 amino acids long. CDR1 and CDR2 (germline): MGHDK, SYGVNS. CDR3 in DNA: TGTGCCAGCAGTGTACCTCCGTCGGACCGAACAACAGATACGCAGTATTTT. This gives the protein CASSVPPSDRTTDTQYF.

This clonotype was detected many times. The chain uses TRBV29-1 and TRBJ1-2; maybe TRBD1 (5 bases). CDR3 size: 17 residues. V was trimmed by 5 bases and J by 4 bases, leaving 26 bases between them. Germline loops: CDR1 SQVTM, CDR2 ANQGSEA. The CDR3 bases are TGCAGCGTTTCCCCCGGGACGTCGACCCGTGGGGGCTATGGCTACACCTTC. It specifies CSVSPGTSTRGGYGYTF.

The chain is built from TRBV18 and TRBJ1-1; weak D call: TRBD1 (6 bases). V dropped 3 bases and J dropped 0 bases, with 11 bases sitting between them. The CDR3 is 15 amino acids. CDR1 and CDR2 from the germline V gene are KGHSH and LQKENI. This CDR3 is CASSPEQGMNTEAFF. The CDR3 DNA reads as TGTGCCAGCTCACCGGAACAGGGCATGAACACTGAAGCTTTCTTT.

J is TRBJ1-5 and V is TRBV12-3 or TRBV12-4; TRBD1 aligns across 12 bases. V lost 6 bases and J lost 6; bases outside the gene matches: 6. The CDR3 extends over 15 amino acids. The CDR3 DNA follows: TGTGCCAGCAGGGGCGGGACAGGGGGCTTTCAGCCCCAGCATTTT. Its translation is CASRGGTGGFQPQHF.

The V and J genes are TRBV6-2 or TRBV6-3 and TRBJ2-1; 11 bases agree with TRBD2. The CDR3 spans 15 residues. CDR1 and CDR2 (germline): MNHEY, SVGEGT. Trimming at V came to 0 bases and at J to 12 bases, leaving 7 bases not matched to a gene. Here the CDR3 DNA reads TGTGCCAGCAGTTACTCGTCTAGCGGGGGGCAGGTGCAGTTCTTC. This codes for CASSYSSSGGQVQFF.

The chain uses TRBV7-2 and TRBJ1-2; D might be TRBD1 (5 bases). The CDR3 runs 14 residues. The ends were cut back, 1 base at V and 6 bases at J, with 12 bases in the middle. Germline V lookup: CDR1 SGHTA, CDR2 FQGNSA. The CDR3 reads CASSLVARQNGYTF. The CDR3 DNA reads as TGTGCCAGCAGCTTAGTCGCCCGACAGAATGGCTACACCTTC.

As regards this clonotype: With a much larger clone just one base away, this may be a read error. This chain connects TRBV27 to TRBJ2-5, with no clear D. The CDR3 contains 13 residues. V lost 4 bases and J 14 bases, leaving 20 bases between the germline ends. The germline gives CDR1 MNHEY, CDR2 SMNVEV (reference sequence). The CDR3 sequence is CASSSGISYEHYF. Here the CDR3 DNA reads TGTGCCAGCAGTTCCGGCATATCCTACGAGCACTACTTC.

To note about this clonotype: A junction end diverges from the germline sequence, so it may reflect a read error. This chain uses TRBV27 with TRBJ2-6, with TRBD1 matching over 9 bases. The germline CDR1 and CDR2 sequences are MNHEY and SMNVEV (reference sequence). This CDR3 is 18 amino acids long. The CDR3 sequence is CAGSPLGQGVPGANVLTF. As DNA, the CDR3 is TGTGCCGGCAGTCCTCTGGGACAGGGAGTCCCTGGGGCCAACGTCCTGACTTTC.

V is TRBV28 and J is TRBJ1-1; D is perhaps TRBD1 (5 bases). Germline V gene data show CDR1 as MDHEN and CDR2 as SYDVKM. The CDR3 sequence is 14 residues long. V was pared by 5 bases and J by 7 bases, with 17 bases between. The CDR3 protein is CASSIQGQWGEAFF. Here the CDR3 DNA reads TGTGCCAGCAGTATCCAGGGCCAATGGGGTGAAGCTTTCTTT.

This clonotype was detected ten times or more. The chain employs TRBV5-5 and TRBJ2-7, with D possibly TRBD2 on 5 matching bases. Germline V gene data show CDR1 as SGHKS and CDR2 as YYEKEE (reference sequence). This CDR3 has 12 residues. The V end was cut by 4 bases, the J end by 9 bases, with 14 bases between. The CDR3 loop reads CASSPNEGTQYF. CDR3 sequence (DNA): TGTGCCAGCAGCCCGAATGAGGGTACGCAGTACTTC.

This clonotype was counted many times. The rearrangement uses TRBV29-1 and TRBJ1-2; 12 positions agree with TRBD1. This CDR3 spans 15 amino acids. J lost 8 bases, V lost 7 bases, and 14 bases had no gene match. The germline V gene has CDR1 SQVTM and CDR2 ANQGSEA. CDR3 in amino acids: CSAVPLGQGAEGYTF. The CDR3 coding sequence is TGCAGCGCCGTTCCGTTGGGACAGGGGGCTGAAGGCTACACCTTC.

This clonotype was found a few times. The chain joins TRBV18 to TRBJ2-7, with TRBD1 identical over 8 bases. The CDR3 spans 16 residues. CDR1 and CDR2 (germline): KGHSH, LQKENI. The ends lost 0 bases at V and 4 bases at J; junction bases unmatched: 8. CDR3 sequence (DNA): TGTGCCAGCTCACCACCGTTGGTTCAGGGGGCTTACGAGCAGTACTTC. This gives the protein CASSPPLVQGAYEQYF. The full variable domain, in which reference TRBV18 and TRBJ2-7 provide the parts outside the CDR3, is NAGVMQNPRHLVRRRGQEARLRCSPMKGHSHVYWYRQLPEEGLKFMVYLQKENIIDESGMPKERFSAEFPKEGPSILRIQQVVRGDSAAYFCASSPPLVQGAYEQYFGPGTRLTVT.

This clonotype was counted a single time. The chain joins TRBV28 to TRBJ2-5, with D tentatively TRBD2 (6 bases). The germline CDR1 and CDR2 sequences are MDHEN and SYDVKM. V was cut by 9 bases and J by 11 bases, with 22 bases left in between. CDR3 length: 13 amino acids. CDR3 in amino acids: CASQGPLGGAQYF. DNA of the CDR3: TGTGCCAGTCAGGGACCCTTGGGGGGTGCGCAGTACTTC. The variable domain in full, with the rest retrieved from reference TRBV28 and TRBJ2-5, is DVKVTQSSRYLVKRTGEKVFLECVQDMDHENMFWYRQDPGLGLRLIYFSYDVKMKEKGDIPEGYSVSREKKERFSLILESASTNQTSMYLCASQGPLGGAQYFGPGTRLLVL.

This clonotype was detected only a few times. This clone may be a read error of a much larger clone one base away. The V call is TRBV12-3 or TRBV12-4, the J call TRBJ1-2; possible D gene TRBD1, 5 bases. The CDR3 has 14 amino acids. V lost 7 bases to trimming and J lost 3 bases, with 15 bases between them. CDR3 residues: CASTRDGADYGYTF. For the CDR3, the DNA is TGTGCCAGCACCCGAGATGGGGCTGACTATGGCTACACCTTC.